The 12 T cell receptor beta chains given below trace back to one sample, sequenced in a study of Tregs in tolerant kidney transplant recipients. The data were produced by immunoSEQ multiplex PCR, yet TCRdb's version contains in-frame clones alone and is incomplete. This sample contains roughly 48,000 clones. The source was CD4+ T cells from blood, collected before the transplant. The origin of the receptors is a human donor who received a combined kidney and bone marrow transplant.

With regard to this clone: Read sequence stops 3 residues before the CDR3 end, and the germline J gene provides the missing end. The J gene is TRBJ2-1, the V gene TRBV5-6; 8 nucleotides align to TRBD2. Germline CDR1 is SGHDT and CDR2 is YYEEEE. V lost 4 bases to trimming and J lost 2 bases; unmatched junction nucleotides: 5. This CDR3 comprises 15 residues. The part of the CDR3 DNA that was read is TGTGCCAGCAGCGGACCGGGACTAGCCTACAATGAG. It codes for CASSGPGLAYNE. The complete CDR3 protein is CASSGPGLAYNEQFF.

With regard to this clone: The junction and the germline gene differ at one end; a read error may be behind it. Incomplete CDR3 DNA: TGTGCCAGCAGTTTAGGGCCTTCCTCTGGAAACACC. This gives the protein CASSLGPSSGNT. The CDR3 as a whole reads CASSLGPSSGNTIYF. V gene TRBV7-2 combines with J gene TRBJ1-3; D is unclear. The observed sequence ends 3 residues before the CDR3 terminus, with the missing tail filled in from the germline J gene. Germline loops: CDR1 SGHTA, CDR2 FQGNSA. This CDR3 contains 15 residues.

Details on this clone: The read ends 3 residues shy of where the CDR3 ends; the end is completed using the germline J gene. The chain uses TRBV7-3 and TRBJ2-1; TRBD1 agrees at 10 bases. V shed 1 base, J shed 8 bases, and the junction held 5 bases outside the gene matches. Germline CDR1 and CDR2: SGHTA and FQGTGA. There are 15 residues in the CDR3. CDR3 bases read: TGTGCCAGCAGCTTAAAACGGGACAGGGGCTATGAG. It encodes CASSLKRDRGYE. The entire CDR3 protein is CASSLKRDRGYEQFF.

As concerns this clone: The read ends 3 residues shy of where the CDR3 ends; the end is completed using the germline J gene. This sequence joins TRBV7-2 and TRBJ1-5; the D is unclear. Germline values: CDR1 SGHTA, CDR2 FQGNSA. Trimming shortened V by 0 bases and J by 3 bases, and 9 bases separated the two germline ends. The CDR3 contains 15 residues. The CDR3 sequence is CASSLARQINQPQHF. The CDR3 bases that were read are TGTGCCAGCAGCTTAGCGCGGCAGATCAATCAGCCC. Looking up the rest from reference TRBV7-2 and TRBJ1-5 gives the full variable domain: GAGVSQSPSNKVTEKGKDVELRCDPISGHTALYWYRQSLGQGLEFLIYFQGNSAPDKSGLPSDRFSAERTGGSVSTLTIQRTQQEDSAVYLCASSLARQINQPQHFGDGTRLSIL.

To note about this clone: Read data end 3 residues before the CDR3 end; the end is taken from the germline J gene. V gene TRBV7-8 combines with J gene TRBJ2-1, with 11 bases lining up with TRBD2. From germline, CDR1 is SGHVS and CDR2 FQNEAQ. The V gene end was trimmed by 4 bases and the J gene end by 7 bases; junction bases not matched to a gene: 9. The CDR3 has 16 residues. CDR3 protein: CASSSELAGEGNEQFF. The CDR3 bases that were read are TGTGCCAGCAGCTCGGAACTAGCGGGGGAAGGGAATGAG.

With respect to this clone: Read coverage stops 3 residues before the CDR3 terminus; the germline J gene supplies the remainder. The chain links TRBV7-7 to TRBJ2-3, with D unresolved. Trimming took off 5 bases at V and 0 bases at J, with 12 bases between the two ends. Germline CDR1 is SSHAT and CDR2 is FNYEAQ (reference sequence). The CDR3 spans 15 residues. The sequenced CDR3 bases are TGTGCCAGCAGCCGTCAGCGTCTTAGCACAGATACG. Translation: CASSRQRLSTDT. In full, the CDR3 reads CASSRQRLSTDTQYF.

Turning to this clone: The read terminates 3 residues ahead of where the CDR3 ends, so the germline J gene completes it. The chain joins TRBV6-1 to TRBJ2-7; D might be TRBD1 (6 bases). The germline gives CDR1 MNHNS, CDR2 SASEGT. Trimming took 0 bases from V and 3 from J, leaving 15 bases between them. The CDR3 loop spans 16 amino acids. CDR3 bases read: TGTGCCAGCAGTGAAGCGATAGGGACAACCGTCTACGAG. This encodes CASSEAIGTTVYE. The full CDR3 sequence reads CASSEAIGTTVYEQYF.

Incomplete CDR3 DNA: TGTGCCAGTAGTAGGACTAGCGGGTATGAG. It encodes CASSRTSGYE. The full CDR3 sequence reads CASSRTSGYEQFF. The V gene is TRBV19, the J gene TRBJ2-1; 11 bases agree with TRBD2. The read finishes 3 residues shy of the CDR3 end, and the germline J gene is used to complete it. CDR3 length equals 13 residues. CDR1 and CDR2 (germline): LNHDA, SQIVND (reference sequence). Unmatched junction bases numbered 1, after V lost 4 bases and J lost 8 bases.

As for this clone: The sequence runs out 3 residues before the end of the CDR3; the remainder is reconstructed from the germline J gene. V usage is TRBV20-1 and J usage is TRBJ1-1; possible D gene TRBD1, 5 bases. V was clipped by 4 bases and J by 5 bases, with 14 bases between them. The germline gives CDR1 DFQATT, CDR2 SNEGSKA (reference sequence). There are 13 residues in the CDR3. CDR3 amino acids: CSATLLGGTEAFF. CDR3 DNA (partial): TGCAGTGCTACCCTTTTGGGGGGGACTGAA.

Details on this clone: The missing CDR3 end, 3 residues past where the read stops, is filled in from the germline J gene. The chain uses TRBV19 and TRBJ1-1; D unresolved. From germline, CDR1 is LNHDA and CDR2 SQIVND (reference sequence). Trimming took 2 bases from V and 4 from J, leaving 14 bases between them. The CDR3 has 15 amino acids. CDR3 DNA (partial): TGTGCCAGTAGTATAATCGCGGCCCCGGGCACTGAA. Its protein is CASSIIAAPGTE. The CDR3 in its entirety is CASSIIAAPGTEAFF.

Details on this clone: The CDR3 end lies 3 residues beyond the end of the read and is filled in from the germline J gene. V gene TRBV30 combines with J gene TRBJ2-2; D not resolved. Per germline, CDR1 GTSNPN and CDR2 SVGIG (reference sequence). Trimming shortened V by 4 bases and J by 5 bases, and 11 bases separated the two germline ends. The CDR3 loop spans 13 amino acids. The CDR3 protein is CAWKLIETGELFF. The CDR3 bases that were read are TGTGCCTGGAAGTTGATAGAGACCGGGGAG.

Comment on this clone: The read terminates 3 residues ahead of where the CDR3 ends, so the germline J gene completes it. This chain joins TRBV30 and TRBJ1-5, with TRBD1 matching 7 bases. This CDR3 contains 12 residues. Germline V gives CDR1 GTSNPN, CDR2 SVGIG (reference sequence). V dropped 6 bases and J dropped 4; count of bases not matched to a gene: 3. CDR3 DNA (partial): TGTGCCTGCAGGGGGTTGAATCAGCCC. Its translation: CACRGLNQP. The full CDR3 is CACRGLNQPQHF. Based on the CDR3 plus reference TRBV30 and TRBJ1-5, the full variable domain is SQTIHQWPATLVQPVGSPLSLECTVEGTSNPNLYWYRQAAGRGLQLLFYSVGIGQISSEVPQNLSASRPQDRQFILSSKKLLLSDSGFYLCACRGLNQPQHFGDGTRLSIL.